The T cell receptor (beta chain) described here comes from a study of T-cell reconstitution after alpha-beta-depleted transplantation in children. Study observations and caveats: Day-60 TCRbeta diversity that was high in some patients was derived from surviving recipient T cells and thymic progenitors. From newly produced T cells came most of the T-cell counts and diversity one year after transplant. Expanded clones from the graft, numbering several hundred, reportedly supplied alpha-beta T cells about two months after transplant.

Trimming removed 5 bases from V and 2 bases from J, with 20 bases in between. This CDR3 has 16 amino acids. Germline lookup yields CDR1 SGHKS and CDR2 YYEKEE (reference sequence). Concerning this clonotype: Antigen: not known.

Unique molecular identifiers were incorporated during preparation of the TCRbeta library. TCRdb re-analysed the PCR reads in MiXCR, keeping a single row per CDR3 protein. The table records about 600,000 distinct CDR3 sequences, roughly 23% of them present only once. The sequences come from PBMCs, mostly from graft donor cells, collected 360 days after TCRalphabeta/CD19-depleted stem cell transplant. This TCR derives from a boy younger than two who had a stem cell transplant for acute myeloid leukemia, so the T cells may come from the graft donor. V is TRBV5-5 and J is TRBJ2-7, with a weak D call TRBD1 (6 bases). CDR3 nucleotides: TGTGCCAGCAGGACCTCCCCCGGGACAAGTACCTACGAGCAGTACTTC. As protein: CASRTSPGTSTYEQYF.